This TCR beta chain was identified during a study of T cell responses to AZD1222 COVID-19 vaccine (dated by TCRdb to the early 2020s). A note on the overall study: Because spike-specific TCR depth and breadth did not differ between the two schedules, AZD1222 recipients who got a second dose at roughly 4 weeks were pooled with those who got a second dose at roughly 12 weeks. Trial participants were enrolled into age subgroups of 18-55, 56-69 and 70-plus years, which contained about 150, 27 and 61 TCR-sequenced participants, respectively. A total of 230 to 250 trial participants underwent TCR sequencing, of whom around 210 had received two doses of AZD1222 and roughly 26 had received two doses of the MenACWY control vaccine. Broad study findings and their caveats: The whole spike protein was spanned by vaccine-associated CD4 TCRs, and dominant responses were seen in regions 160-218 and 743-854. Most participants were white British and females outnumbered males, and the authors suggested that clonal diversity may have been underestimated. Only five to seven AZD1222 recipients were SARS-CoV-2 seropositive at baseline, limiting conclusions about previously exposed vaccinees. After two AZD1222 doses, spike-specific TCR breadth and depth were significantly higher than at day 0 and than in MenACWY recipients. In the small 56-69-year group, the increase in depth fell short of significance, most likely because of low power. Because no day 14 peak-response samples were available, repertoires were characterized only after the peak T cell response. Reportedly, almost half of the unique spike-specific TCRs recognized epitopes lying outside the regions that are mutated in the B.1.351 and B.1.1.7 variants.

The sample's time point label, in plain terms: baseline before first vaccination. Vaccinee samples were obtained from the UK trials COV001 and COV002, which included a single-blind randomized controlled phase 2/3 trial of AZD1222 (ChAdOx1 nCoV-19) in healthy adults. For TCRbeta chain sequencing, PBMC samples were collected from trial participants at day 0 and at day 28 after the second dose. This clone has just a few counts. Its antigen remains undetermined. One base away there is no much larger clone; base qualities are not given. The CDR3 numbers 16 residues from cysteine through phenylalanine. Only the CDR3 portion is preserved as DNA: 48 bases, with reading frame beginning at the first base. Trimming takes 5 bases off V and 4 bases off J; junction bases not matched to a gene: 14. CDR1 and CDR2, per the germline V gene, are SGHAT and FQNNGV. The CDR3 regions of human TCRbeta chains were analyzed by immunosequencing. The study's own analysis went as follows. Repertoire TCRs were matched against a reference library of SARS-CoV-2-specific TCRs generated with the MIRA antigen-specificity platform. Breadth was defined as the fraction of unique TCRs that were SARS-CoV-2-associated, and depth was defined as the fraction of total T cells that were SARS-CoV-2-associated. Using the MIRA data, each spike-specific TCR was assigned both to the spike region to which the TCR was reactive and to a CD4 or CD8 class. Log10-transformed breadth and depth values were compared by one-way ANOVA with Sidak's multiple comparisons tests. TCRdb provides this immuneACCESS table in a form limited to in-frame rearrangements. Some clones are lacking; in checked studies, under half of them reflect an unresolved V gene, and why the rest are absent is not known. V and J calls and clone size come straight from that table; D and trimming were deduced from the DNA. In this sample the table shows 95,000 to 150,000 clones, roughly 86% of which occur a single time. The top ten hold 10% of the sample.

Recombination connected TRBV11-2 to TRBJ2-7; 7 junctional bases match TRBD2. This clonotype was obtained from an adult in good health. Sequenced here: peripheral blood, sampled on day 0 of AZD1222 vaccination. The nucleotide sequence reads as follows: TGTGCCAGCAGCCCCGGGCGGGCTAGCGGAGAATACGAGCAGTACTTC. It translates to CASSPGRASGEYEQYF. The CDR3 plus the reference TRBV11-2 and TRBJ2-7 genes for the other parts give the full variable domain: EAGVAQSPRYKIIEKRQSVAFWCNPISGHATLYWYQQILGQGPKLLIQFQNNGVVDDSQLPKDRFSAERLKGVDSTLKIQPAKLEDSAVYLCASSPGRASGEYEQYFGPGTRLTVT.